The source of this T cell receptor beta chain is a study of blood T cell repertoires in COVID-19. Germline loops: CDR1 LNHDA, CDR2 SQIVND (reference sequence). This CDR3 region has 18 residues. Losses at the gene ends were 7 bases for V and 6 bases for J; bases not matched to a gene: 20. A single count supports this clone. Some clones are missing from TCRdb's copy, which holds only in-frame ones; the method was immunoSEQ multiplex PCR. This table holds 250,000 to 300,000 clones, over 80% found once. This TCR was sampled from a woman between 35 and 50 years old with acute or convalescent COVID-19. The V gene is TRBV19, the J gene TRBJ1-3, with 8 bases that match TRBD1. The specimen was peripheral blood. The CDR3 region is CASKYRGNPDRWENTIYF. The CDR3 nucleotides read TGTGCCAGTAAATACAGGGGGAACCCCGACCGATGGGAAAACACCATATATTTT. Using reference TRBV19 and TRBJ1-3 for the parts outside the CDR3, the full variable domain is DGGITQSPKYLFRKEGQNVTLSCEQNLNHDAMYWYRQDPGQGLRLIYYSQIVNDFQKGDIAEGYSVSREKKESFPLTVTSAQKNPTAFYLCASKYRGNPDRWENTIYFGEGSWLTVV.